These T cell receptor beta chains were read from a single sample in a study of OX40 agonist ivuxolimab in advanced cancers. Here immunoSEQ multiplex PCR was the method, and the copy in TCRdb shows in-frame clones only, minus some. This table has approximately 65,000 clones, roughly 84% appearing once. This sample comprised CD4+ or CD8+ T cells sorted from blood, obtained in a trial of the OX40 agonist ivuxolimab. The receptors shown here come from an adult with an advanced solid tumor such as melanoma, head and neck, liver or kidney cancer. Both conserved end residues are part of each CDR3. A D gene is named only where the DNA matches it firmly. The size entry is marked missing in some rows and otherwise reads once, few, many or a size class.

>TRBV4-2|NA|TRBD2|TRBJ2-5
CARTLAGEQETQYF
TGTGCCAGGACCCTAGCGGGGGAACAAGAGACCCAGTACTTC
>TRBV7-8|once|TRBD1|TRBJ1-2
CASSSRDSNYGYTF
TGTGCCAGCAGCTCGAGGGACAGCAACTATGGCTACACCTTC
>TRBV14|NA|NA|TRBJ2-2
CASSPVGGPNTGELFF
TGTGCCAGCAGCCCCGTCGGGGGCCCGAACACCGGGGAGCTGTTTTTT
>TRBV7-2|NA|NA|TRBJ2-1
CASRGQGNYNEQFF
TGTGCCAGCAGAGGTCAAGGGAATTACAATGAGCAGTTCTTC
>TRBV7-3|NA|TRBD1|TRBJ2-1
CASSLIPAGTGDNEQFF
TGTGCCAGCAGCTTAATCCCAGCCGGGACAGGCGACAATGAGCAGTTCTTC
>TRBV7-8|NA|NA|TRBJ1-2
CASSFGSQNYGYTF
TGTGCCAGCAGCTTCGGCAGCCAGAACTATGGCTACACCTTC
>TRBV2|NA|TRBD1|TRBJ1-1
CATRGQPNTEAFF
TGTGCCACCCGGGGACAGCCGAACACTGAAGCTTTCTTT
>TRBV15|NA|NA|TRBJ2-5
CATSTGSETQYF
TGTGCCACCAGCACCGGGTCGGAGACCCAGTACTTC
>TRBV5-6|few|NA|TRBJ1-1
CASSLMRLRTEAFF
TGTGCCAGCAGCTTGATGCGGTTACGCACTGAAGCTTTCTTT
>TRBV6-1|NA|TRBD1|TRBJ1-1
CASSDYRGRDTEAFF
TGTGCCAGCAGTGATTACAGGGGGCGGGACACTGAAGCTTTCTTT
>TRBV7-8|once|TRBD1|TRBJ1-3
CASSAGQERDTIYF
TGTGCCAGCAGCGCCGGACAGGAAAGGGACACCATATATTTT
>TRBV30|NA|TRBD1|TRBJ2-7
CAWSGTGTGAQQYF
TGTGCCTGGAGTGGGACCGGGACAGGGGCTCAGCAGTACTTC
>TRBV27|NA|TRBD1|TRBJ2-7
CASSLSRQGDEQYF
TGTGCCAGCAGTTTAAGCCGACAGGGTGACGAGCAGTACTTC
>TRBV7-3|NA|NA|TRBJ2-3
CASSLKGANSRTSTDTQYF
TGTGCCAGCAGCTTAAAAGGGGCCAACAGCAGAACTAGCACAGATACGCAGTATTTT
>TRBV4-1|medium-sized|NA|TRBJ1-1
CASSSPTMATEAFF
TGCGCCAGCAGCTCGCCGACAATGGCCACTGAAGCTTTCTTT
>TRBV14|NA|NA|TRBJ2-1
CASSQKRPLINEQFF
TGTGCCAGCAGCCAAAAACGCCCCCTTATCAATGAGCAGTTCTTC
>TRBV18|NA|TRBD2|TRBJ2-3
CASSPWAAGSTDTQYF
TGTGCCAGCTCACCTTGGGCAGCGGGGTCCACAGATACGCAGTATTTT
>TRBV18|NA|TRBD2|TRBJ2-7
CASSPQLASGYSYEQYF
TGTGCCAGCTCACCCCAGCTGGCTAGCGGTTACTCCTACGAGCAGTACTTC
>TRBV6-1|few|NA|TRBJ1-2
CASSPQVRNYGYTF
TGTGCCAGCAGCCCACAGGTCCGAAACTATGGCTACACCTTC
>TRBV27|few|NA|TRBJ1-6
CASRFDASSYNSPLHF
TGTGCCAGCAGGTTTGACGCGAGCTCCTATAATTCACCCCTCCACTTT
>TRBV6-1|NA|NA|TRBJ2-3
CASSEGDTQYF
TGTGCCAGCAGTGAAGGAGATACGCAGTATTTT
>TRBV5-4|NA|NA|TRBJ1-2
CASSLTDLGYTF
TGTGCCAGCAGCTTAACAGATCTTGGCTACACCTTC
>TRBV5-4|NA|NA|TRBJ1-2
CASTLDSPNYGYTF
TGTGCCAGCACCTTGGACAGTCCTAACTATGGCTACACCTTC
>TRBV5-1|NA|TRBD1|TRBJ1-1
CASGSGTGLNTEAFF
TGCGCCAGCGGATCCGGGACAGGGCTGAACACTGAAGCTTTCTTT
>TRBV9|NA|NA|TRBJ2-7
CASSVGVGSFYEQYF
TGTGCCAGCAGCGTAGGGGTGGGTTCTTTCTACGAGCAGTACTTC
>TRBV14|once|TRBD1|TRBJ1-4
CASSQELGGLGEKLFF
TGTGCCAGCAGCCAAGAGCTAGGGGGCCTCGGGGAAAAACTGTTTTTT
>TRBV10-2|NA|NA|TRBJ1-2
CASSELQSYGYTF
TGCGCCAGCAGTGAGCTCCAATCCTATGGCTACACCTTC
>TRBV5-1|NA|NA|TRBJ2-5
CASTLELGGGQETQYF
TGCGCCAGCACCTTGGAGCTTGGTGGCGGACAAGAGACCCAGTACTTC
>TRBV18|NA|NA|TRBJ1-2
CASSPSRTPIGYTF
TGTGCCAGCTCACCGTCCAGGACTCCAATTGGCTACACCTTC
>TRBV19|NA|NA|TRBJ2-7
CASSIVSETYEQYF
TGTGCCAGTAGTATAGTTTCAGAGACCTACGAGCAGTACTTC
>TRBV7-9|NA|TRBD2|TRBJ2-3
CASSFGGFTDTQYF
TGTGCCAGCAGCTTCGGGGGGTTCACAGATACGCAGTATTTT
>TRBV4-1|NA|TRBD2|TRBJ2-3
CASSQGPSGTSSTDTQYF
TGCGCCAGCAGCCAAGGTCCTAGCGGGACCTCTAGCACAGATACGCAGTATTTT
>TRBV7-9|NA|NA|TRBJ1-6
CASSPQGRGSPLHF
TGTGCCAGCAGCCCACAGGGTAGAGGGTCACCCCTCCACTTT
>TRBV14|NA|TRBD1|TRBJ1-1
CASSQVGTGRNTEAFF
TGTGCCAGCAGCCAAGTCGGGACAGGACGGAACACTGAAGCTTTCTTT
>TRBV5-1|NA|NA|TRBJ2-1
CASSLAAGTYNEQFF
TGCGCCAGCAGCTTGGCCGCGGGTACCTACAATGAGCAGTTCTTC
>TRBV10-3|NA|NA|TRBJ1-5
CAISESHGGNQPQHF
TGTGCCATCAGTGAGTCTCACGGTGGAAATCAGCCCCAGCATTTT
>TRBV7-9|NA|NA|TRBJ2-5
CASSPKQRIQETQYF
TGTGCCAGCAGCCCGAAACAGAGAATCCAAGAGACCCAGTACTTC
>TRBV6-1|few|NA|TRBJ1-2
CASKFMGDTF
TGTGCCAGTAAATTCATGGGCGACACCTTC
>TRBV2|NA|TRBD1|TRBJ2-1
CASSPTGGYNEQFF
TGTGCCAGCAGCCCGACAGGGGGGTACAATGAGCAGTTCTTC
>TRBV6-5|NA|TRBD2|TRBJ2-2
CASSLAGGMTGELFF
TGTGCCAGCAGTCTAGCGGGGGGTATGACCGGGGAGCTGTTTTTT
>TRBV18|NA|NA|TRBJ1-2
CASSPPGQILHGYTF
TGTGCCAGCTCACCCCCCGGACAGATCCTTCATGGCTACACCTTC
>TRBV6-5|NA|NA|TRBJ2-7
CASSSSPRGPYEQYF
TGTGCCAGCAGTTCCTCCCCCAGGGGTCCCTACGAGCAGTACTTC
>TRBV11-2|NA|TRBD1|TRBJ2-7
CASSRLDRAIEQYF
TGTGCCAGCAGCCGATTGGACAGGGCAATCGAGCAGTACTTC
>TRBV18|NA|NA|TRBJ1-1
CASSPGGQGGTEAFF
TGTGCCAGCTCACCAGGAGGGCAGGGAGGGACTGAAGCTTTCTTT
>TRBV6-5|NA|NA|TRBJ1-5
CASSFRSNQPQHF
TGTGCCAGCAGTTTCCGTAGCAATCAGCCCCAGCATTTT
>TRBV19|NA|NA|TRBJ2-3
CASSIGDTQYF
TGTGCCAGTAGTATCGGGGATACGCAGTATTTT
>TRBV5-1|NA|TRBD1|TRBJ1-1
CASSRTDTETGRAEAFF
TGCGCCAGCAGCCGAACCGATACAGAGACAGGGAGGGCTGAAGCTTTCTTT